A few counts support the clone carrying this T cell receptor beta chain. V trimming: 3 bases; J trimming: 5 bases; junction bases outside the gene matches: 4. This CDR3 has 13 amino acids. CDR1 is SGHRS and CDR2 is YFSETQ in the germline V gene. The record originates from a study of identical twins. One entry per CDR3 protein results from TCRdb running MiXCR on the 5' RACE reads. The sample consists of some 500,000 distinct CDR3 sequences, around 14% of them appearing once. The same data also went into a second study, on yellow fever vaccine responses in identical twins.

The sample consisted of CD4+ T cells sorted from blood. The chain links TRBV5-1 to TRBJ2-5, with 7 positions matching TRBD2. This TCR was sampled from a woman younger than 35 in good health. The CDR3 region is CASSSTSTETQYF. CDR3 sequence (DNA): TGCGCCAGCAGCTCGACTAGCACGGAGACCCAGTACTTC.